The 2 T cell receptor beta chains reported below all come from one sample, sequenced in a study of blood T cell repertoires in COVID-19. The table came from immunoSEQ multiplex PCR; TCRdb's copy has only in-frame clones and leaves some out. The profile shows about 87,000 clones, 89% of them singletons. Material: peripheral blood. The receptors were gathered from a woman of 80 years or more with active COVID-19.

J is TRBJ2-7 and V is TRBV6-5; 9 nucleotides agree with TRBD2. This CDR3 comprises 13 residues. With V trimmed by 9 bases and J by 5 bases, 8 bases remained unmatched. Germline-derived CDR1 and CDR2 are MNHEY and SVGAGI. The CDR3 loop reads CARIAGVLHEQYF. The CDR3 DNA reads TGTGCCAGGATAGCGGGAGTTCTCCACGAGCAGTACTTC.

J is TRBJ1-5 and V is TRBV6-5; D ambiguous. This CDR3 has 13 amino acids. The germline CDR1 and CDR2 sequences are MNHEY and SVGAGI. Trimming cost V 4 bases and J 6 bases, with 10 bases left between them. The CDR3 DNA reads TGTGCCAGCAGTTGGCGGGAAACTCAGCCCCAGCATTTT. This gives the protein CASSWRETQPQHF.